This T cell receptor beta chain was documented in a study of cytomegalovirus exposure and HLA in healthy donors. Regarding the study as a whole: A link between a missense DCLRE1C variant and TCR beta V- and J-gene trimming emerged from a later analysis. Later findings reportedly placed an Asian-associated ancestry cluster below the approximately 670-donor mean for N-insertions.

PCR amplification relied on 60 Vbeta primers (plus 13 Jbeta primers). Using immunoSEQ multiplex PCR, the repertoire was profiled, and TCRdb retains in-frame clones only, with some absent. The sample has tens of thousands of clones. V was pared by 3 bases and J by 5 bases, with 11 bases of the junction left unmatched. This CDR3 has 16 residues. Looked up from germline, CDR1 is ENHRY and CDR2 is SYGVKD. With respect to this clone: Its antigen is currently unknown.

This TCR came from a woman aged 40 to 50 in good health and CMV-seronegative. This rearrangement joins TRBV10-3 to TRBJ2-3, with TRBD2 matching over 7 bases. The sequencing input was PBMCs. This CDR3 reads CAISDSSSGRQDTQYF. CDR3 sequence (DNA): TGTGCCATCAGTGATTCTTCTAGCGGAAGACAAGATACGCAGTATTTT.